This T cell receptor beta chain was identified during a study of T cell responses to AZD1222 COVID-19 vaccine. In this sample, this clone turned up once. Clones were sequenced by immunoSEQ multiplex PCR, and TCRdb holds only the in-frame ones, with some missing. This table holds 200,000 to 250,000 clones, around 94% found once. The V segment lost 1 base and the J segment 6 bases; nucleotides outside the gene matches: 4. Germline CDR1 and CDR2: MNHEY and SMNVEV (reference sequence). The CDR3 covers 15 residues. Source: peripheral blood, taken 28 days after the second dose of the MenACWY control vaccine. The clonotype comes from an adult who received the MenACWY meningococcal vaccine as a control. This chain links TRBV27 with TRBJ2-1, with TRBD2 matching over 9 bases. CDR3 bases: TGTGCCAGCAGTTTATGGGCGGGGGGGCCCAATGAGCAGTTCTTC. Translated: CASSLWAGGPNEQFF.